This is a list of T cell receptor beta chains from one sample in a study of blood T cell repertoires in COVID-19. This table comes from immunoSEQ multiplex PCR, and its TCRdb copy is limited to in-frame clones, with some not included. The profile covers about 110,000 clones, with about 85% appearing a single time and less than 3.5% taken by the ten largest. The sample comprised peripheral blood. These receptors all come from a man aged 40-49 years with acute or convalescent COVID-19. Both conserved end residues are part of each CDR3. A D gene is named only where the DNA matches it firmly. A clone size is listed for some rows: how often the clone was seen (once, few, many), or a class if it is expanded.

V gene: TRBV7-3; clone size: -; D gene: TRBD1; J gene: TRBJ2-2; CDR3 protein: CASSSTGPGELFF; CDR3 DNA: TGTGCCAGCAGCTCGACAGGGCCCGGGGAGCTGTTTTTT
V gene: TRBV2; clone size: -; D gene: TRBD1; J gene: TRBJ2-2; CDR3 protein: CASRLRTGDTGELFF; CDR3 DNA: TGTGCCAGCAGACTTCGGACAGGCGACACCGGGGAGCTGTTTTTT
V gene: TRBV2; clone size: once; D gene: -; J gene: TRBJ2-1; CDR3 protein: CASSAQGYNEQFF; CDR3 DNA: TGTGCCAGCAGTGCACAGGGTTACAATGAGCAGTTCTTC
V gene: TRBV7-3; clone size: -; D gene: -; J gene: TRBJ1-1; CDR3 protein: CASSLTGADTEAFF; CDR3 DNA: TGTGCCAGCAGCTTAACGGGGGCCGACACTGAAGCTTTCTTT
V gene: TRBV3-1/TRBV3-2; clone size: -; D gene: -; J gene: TRBJ1-2; CDR3 protein: CASSQAPYCGYTF; CDR3 DNA: TGTGCCAGCAGCCAAGCCCCCTACTGTGGCTACACCTTC
V gene: TRBV4-3; clone size: -; D gene: -; J gene: TRBJ1-1; CDR3 protein: CASSQVGGTEAFF; CDR3 DNA: TGCGCCAGCAGCCAAGTGGGGGGCACTGAAGCTTTCTTT
V gene: TRBV30; clone size: -; D gene: TRBD1; J gene: TRBJ2-1; CDR3 protein: CARDRGSYNEQFF; CDR3 DNA: TGTGCCCGAGACAGGGGGTCCTACAATGAGCAGTTCTTC
V gene: TRBV13; clone size: few; D gene: -; J gene: TRBJ2-7; CDR3 protein: CASNRRGARYEQYF; CDR3 DNA: TGTGCCAGCAACAGACGGGGGGCTCGGTACGAGCAGTACTTC
V gene: TRBV3-1/TRBV3-2; clone size: -; D gene: -; J gene: TRBJ1-1; CDR3 protein: CASSRGGGETEAFF; CDR3 DNA: TGTGCCAGCAGCCGTGGTGGGGGGGAGACTGAAGCTTTCTTT
V gene: TRBV27; clone size: -; D gene: -; J gene: TRBJ2-4; CDR3 protein: CASSSQVAKNIQYF; CDR3 DNA: TGTGCCAGCAGTTCACAAGTAGCCAAAAACATTCAGTACTTC
V gene: TRBV1; clone size: -; D gene: -; J gene: TRBJ2-3; CDR3 protein: CTSSQMGTSGCTDTQYF; CDR3 DNA: TGCACCAGCAGCCAAATGGGGACTAGCGGGTGCACAGATACGCAGTATTTT
V gene: TRBV4-2; clone size: once; D gene: TRBD2; J gene: TRBJ2-3; CDR3 protein: CASSQDRLAADTQYF; CDR3 DNA: TGTGCCAGCAGCCAAGATAGACTAGCGGCAGATACGCAGTATTTT
V gene: TRBV5-5; clone size: -; D gene: -; J gene: TRBJ2-7; CDR3 protein: CASSLLMAGKSEQYF; CDR3 DNA: TGTGCCAGCAGCTTGCTTATGGCAGGGAAGAGCGAGCAGTACTTC
V gene: TRBV12-3/TRBV12-4; clone size: -; D gene: -; J gene: TRBJ1-2; CDR3 protein: CASSQGSGYGYTF; CDR3 DNA: TGTGCCAGCAGTCAGGGTAGTGGCTATGGCTACACCTTC
V gene: TRBV2; clone size: -; D gene: TRBD2; J gene: TRBJ2-1; CDR3 protein: CASKISGGASDEQFF; CDR3 DNA: TGTGCCAGCAAGATTAGCGGGGGCGCTTCGGATGAGCAGTTCTTC
V gene: TRBV5-1; clone size: -; D gene: TRBD2; J gene: TRBJ2-1; CDR3 protein: CASSLDLGGYNEQFF; CDR3 DNA: TGCGCCAGCAGCTTGGATCTGGGAGGGTACAATGAGCAGTTCTTC
V gene: TRBV6-5; clone size: -; D gene: TRBD1; J gene: TRBJ2-7; CDR3 protein: CATRDRGTTYEQYF; CDR3 DNA: TGTGCCACTCGGGACAGGGGGACAACCTACGAGCAGTACTTC
V gene: TRBV6-5; clone size: -; D gene: -; J gene: TRBJ2-3; CDR3 protein: CASRKPEGLTDTQYF; CDR3 DNA: TGTGCCAGCAGGAAGCCCGAGGGTCTCACAGATACGCAGTATTTT
V gene: TRBV5-8; clone size: -; D gene: TRBD1; J gene: TRBJ2-5; CDR3 protein: CASSRITGTGGVEFFGTQYF; CDR3 DNA: TGTGCCAGCAGCCGGATCACCGGGACAGGGGGCGTGGAGTTTTTCGGGACCCAGTACTTC
V gene: TRBV18; clone size: -; D gene: TRBD2; J gene: TRBJ2-1; CDR3 protein: CASLTGLGFFNEQFF; CDR3 DNA: TGTGCCAGCTTAACGGGACTAGGATTTTTTAATGAGCAGTTCTTC
V gene: TRBV10-3; clone size: -; D gene: TRBD1; J gene: TRBJ2-5; CDR3 protein: CAIRDRGNQETQYF; CDR3 DNA: TGTGCCATCAGAGACAGGGGGAACCAAGAGACCCAGTACTTC
V gene: TRBV7-2; clone size: -; D gene: TRBD2; J gene: TRBJ2-5; CDR3 protein: CASSVTSGGAGETQYF; CDR3 DNA: TGTGCCAGCAGCGTGACTAGCGGGGGGGCCGGAGAGACCCAGTACTTC
V gene: TRBV18; clone size: -; D gene: -; J gene: TRBJ2-7; CDR3 protein: CASSGGLSYEQYF; CDR3 DNA: TGTGCCAGCTCCGGTGGGCTCTCCTACGAGCAGTACTTC
V gene: TRBV27; clone size: -; D gene: -; J gene: TRBJ2-7; CDR3 protein: CASSFTPEPGKGYEQYF; CDR3 DNA: TGTGCCAGCAGTTTTACCCCTGAGCCGGGGAAGGGCTACGAGCAGTACTTC
V gene: TRBV24-1; clone size: once; D gene: TRBD2; J gene: TRBJ2-1; CDR3 protein: CATSSLAGGNEQFF; CDR3 DNA: TGTGCCACCAGTAGTCTAGCGGGAGGCAATGAGCAGTTCTTC
V gene: TRBV7-9; clone size: -; D gene: TRBD1; J gene: TRBJ2-2; CDR3 protein: CASSLGDRASRTGELFF; CDR3 DNA: TGTGCCAGCAGCCTCGGGGACAGGGCGTCGAGGACCGGGGAGCTGTTTTTT
V gene: TRBV5-1; clone size: -; D gene: TRBD1; J gene: TRBJ2-7; CDR3 protein: CASSPGQGSYEQYF; CDR3 DNA: TGCGCCAGCAGCCCAGGACAGGGGAGCTACGAGCAGTACTTC
V gene: TRBV6-5; clone size: -; D gene: TRBD1; J gene: TRBJ1-1; CDR3 protein: CASSWTGGTEAFF; CDR3 DNA: TGTGCCAGCAGCTGGACAGGGGGGACTGAAGCTTTCTTT
V gene: TRBV4-1; clone size: once; D gene: -; J gene: TRBJ1-1; CDR3 protein: CASSQESSSEAFF; CDR3 DNA: TGCGCCAGCAGCCAAGAAAGTAGCTCTGAAGCTTTCTTT
V gene: TRBV4-3; clone size: -; D gene: -; J gene: TRBJ2-4; CDR3 protein: CASSQDTWRTAKNIQYF; CDR3 DNA: TGCGCCAGCAGCCAAGATACTTGGAGGACAGCGAAAAACATTCAGTACTTC
V gene: TRBV9; clone size: -; D gene: -; J gene: TRBJ2-2; CDR3 protein: CASSVVPVTGELFF; CDR3 DNA: TGTGCCAGCAGCGTAGTTCCAGTCACCGGGGAGCTGTTTTTT
V gene: TRBV5-4; clone size: -; D gene: -; J gene: TRBJ1-5; CDR3 protein: CASSFGVAGDQPQHF; CDR3 DNA: TGTGCCAGCAGCTTTGGTGTGGCAGGGGATCAGCCCCAGCATTTT
V gene: TRBV19; clone size: -; D gene: TRBD2; J gene: TRBJ2-5; CDR3 protein: CASSSPQIGRGAYQETQYF; CDR3 DNA: TGTGCCAGTAGTTCCCCCCAGATTGGGCGGGGGGCCTACCAAGAGACCCAGTACTTC
V gene: TRBV10-1; clone size: -; D gene: TRBD1; J gene: TRBJ2-1; CDR3 protein: CASSEGQGVNLGNEQFF; CDR3 DNA: TGCGCCAGCAGTGAGGGGCAGGGGGTGAACTTGGGCAATGAGCAGTTCTTC
V gene: TRBV5-1; clone size: few; D gene: TRBD1; J gene: TRBJ1-1; CDR3 protein: CASSSRTGNEAFF; CDR3 DNA: TGCGCCAGCAGCTCCCGGACAGGGAATGAAGCTTTCTTT
V gene: TRBV7-2; clone size: -; D gene: TRBD2; J gene: TRBJ2-1; CDR3 protein: CASSGGRAYNEQFF; CDR3 DNA: TGTGCCAGCAGCGGCGGGAGAGCATACAATGAGCAGTTCTTC
V gene: TRBV29-1; clone size: -; D gene: TRBD1; J gene: TRBJ2-7; CDR3 protein: CSVVGQGKPEQYF; CDR3 DNA: TGCAGCGTTGTTGGACAGGGAAAGCCCGAGCAGTACTTC
V gene: TRBV6-5; clone size: -; D gene: TRBD1; J gene: TRBJ2-6; CDR3 protein: CASSYSQGAGANVLTF; CDR3 DNA: TGTGCCAGCAGTTACTCGCAGGGGGCTGGGGCCAACGTCCTGACTTTC
V gene: TRBV18; clone size: -; D gene: -; J gene: TRBJ1-6; CDR3 protein: CASSQGHMSSYNSPLHF; CDR3 DNA: TGTGCCAGCTCGCAGGGGCACATGAGCTCCTATAATTCACCCCTCCACTTT
V gene: TRBV4-1; clone size: -; D gene: TRBD1; J gene: TRBJ2-7; CDR3 protein: CASSQDPGQVYEQYF; CDR3 DNA: TGCGCCAGCAGCCAAGACCCGGGACAGGTCTACGAGCAGTACTTC
V gene: TRBV5-1; clone size: -; D gene: -; J gene: TRBJ1-4; CDR3 protein: CASSFQGTTNEKLFF; CDR3 DNA: TGCGCCAGCAGCTTCCAGGGTACAACTAATGAAAAACTGTTTTTT
V gene: TRBV30; clone size: -; D gene: -; J gene: TRBJ2-7; CDR3 protein: CAWSVGGTAYEQYF; CDR3 DNA: TGTGCCTGGAGTGTAGGCGGGACGGCCTACGAGCAGTACTTC
V gene: TRBV5-1; clone size: -; D gene: TRBD2; J gene: TRBJ2-3; CDR3 protein: CASSSGLAGGITDTQYF; CDR3 DNA: TGCGCCAGCAGCTCTGGACTAGCGGGGGGGATTACAGATACGCAGTATTTT
V gene: TRBV7-9; clone size: -; D gene: TRBD1; J gene: TRBJ2-2; CDR3 protein: CASSPQGQDTGELFF; CDR3 DNA: TGTGCCAGCAGCCCCCAGGGACAGGACACCGGGGAGCTGTTTTTT
V gene: TRBV13; clone size: -; D gene: TRBD2; J gene: TRBJ2-7; CDR3 protein: CASSRGTSGGYEQYF; CDR3 DNA: TGTGCCAGCAGCCGCGGGACTAGCGGGGGTTACGAGCAGTACTTC
V gene: TRBV3-1/TRBV3-2; clone size: -; D gene: -; J gene: TRBJ2-2; CDR3 protein: CASSQNPTGNTGELFF; CDR3 DNA: TGTGCCAGCAGCCAAAATCCGACGGGTAACACCGGGGAGCTGTTTTTT
V gene: TRBV2; clone size: -; D gene: -; J gene: TRBJ1-4; CDR3 protein: CASRSAGADEKLFF; CDR3 DNA: TGTGCCAGCAGATCCGCAGGGGCTGATGAAAAACTGTTTTTT
V gene: TRBV19; clone size: -; D gene: TRBD1; J gene: TRBJ1-4; CDR3 protein: CASSGQGIRETNEKLFF; CDR3 DNA: TGTGCCAGTTCCGGACAGGGTATTCGCGAGACTAATGAAAAACTGTTTTTT
V gene: TRBV9; clone size: -; D gene: -; J gene: TRBJ1-2; CDR3 protein: CASSDRDGVVGYTF; CDR3 DNA: TGTGCCAGCAGCGACAGGGACGGGGTGGTAGGCTACACCTTC
V gene: TRBV5-1; clone size: -; D gene: -; J gene: TRBJ1-2; CDR3 protein: CASSLEFGQRGYTF; CDR3 DNA: TGCGCCAGCAGCTTGGAGTTCGGACAGAGAGGCTACACCTTC
V gene: TRBV5-8; clone size: -; D gene: TRBD1; J gene: TRBJ1-1; CDR3 protein: CASSFPGGRDTEAFF; CDR3 DNA: TGTGCCAGCAGTTTCCCAGGGGGGAGAGACACTGAAGCTTTCTTT
V gene: TRBV5-1; clone size: -; D gene: -; J gene: TRBJ2-3; CDR3 protein: CASRDYRGGDTQYF; CDR3 DNA: TGCGCCAGCAGGGATTACAGGGGGGGAGATACGCAGTATTTT
V gene: TRBV5-6; clone size: -; D gene: TRBD2; J gene: TRBJ2-7; CDR3 protein: CASSPLGTSGGPSYEQYF; CDR3 DNA: TGTGCCAGCAGCCCCTTAGGGACTAGCGGGGGCCCTTCCTACGAGCAGTACTTC
V gene: TRBV4-2; clone size: -; D gene: -; J gene: TRBJ1-1; CDR3 protein: CASSPTAGVNTEAFF; CDR3 DNA: TGTGCCAGCAGCCCCACCGCAGGTGTGAACACTGAAGCTTTCTTT